The 19 T cell receptor beta chains below all came from one sample that was sequenced in a study of T-cell memory formation after mild COVID-19. TCRdb re-called the 5' RACE reads with MiXCR, one entry per CDR3 protein. The table lists 150,000 to 200,000 distinct CDR3 sequences, approximately 15% of them singletons. Source material: PBMCs or a T cell subset sorted from them (not recorded which). The receptor source for this set is an adult woman who had mild COVID-19 (a few samples of this study predate the infection). Cell type and time point are not known.

This clonotype was detected only a few times. The rearrangement uses TRBV12-3 or TRBV12-4 and TRBJ2-7, with 14 bases aligning to TRBD2. The CDR3 runs 16 residues. V lost 3 bases and J lost 5; bases outside the gene matches: 6. CDR3 in amino acids: CASSLTSGRVLDEQYF. The CDR3 DNA sequence: TGTGCCAGCAGTTTGACTAGCGGGAGGGTTCTCGACGAGCAGTACTTC.

The J gene is TRBJ2-2, the V gene TRBV15; possibly TRBD1 for D (6 bases). This CDR3 is 16 amino acids long. V was trimmed by 9 bases and J by 1 base, leaving 18 bases between them. Germline V gives CDR1 LNHNV, CDR2 YYDKDF (reference sequence). The CDR3 nucleotides are TGTGCCACGCGGCTTCCCGGGACAAAGAACACCGGGGAGCTGTTTTTT. This sequence encodes CATRLPGTKNTGELFF. The full variable domain, its missing parts supplied by reference TRBV15 and TRBJ2-2, is DAMVIQNPRYQVTQFGKPVTLSCSQTLNHNVMYWYQQKSSQAPKLLFHYYDKDFNNEADTPDNFQSRRPNTSFCFLDIRSPGLGDTAMYLCATRLPGTKNTGELFFGEGSRLTVL.

V and J are TRBV6-4 and TRBJ1-2, with D possibly matching TRBD1 (5 bases). The CDR3 runs 14 residues. V lost 4 bases and J lost 10, with 19 bases in between. Germline-derived CDR1 and CDR2 are MRHNA and SNTAGT. Here the CDR3 reads CASSVGRDSSDYTF. The CDR3 coding sequence is TGTGCCAGCAGTGTGGGCAGGGACTCTTCGGACTACACCTTC.

This clonotype was counted only a few times. The V call is TRBV7-6, the J call TRBJ2-2; 8 bases are a match to TRBD1. This CDR3 has 18 amino acids. V shed 3 bases, J shed 6 bases, and the junction held 15 bases outside the gene matches. From germline, CDR1 is SGHVS and CDR2 FNYEAQ. The CDR3 loop reads CASSLVNSRRGPPGELFF. In nucleotides, the CDR3 is TGTGCCAGCAGCTTGGTGAATAGTCGCAGGGGGCCCCCCGGGGAGCTGTTTTTT.

The chain is built from TRBV20-1 and TRBJ2-3; no clear D. Germline values: CDR1 DFQATT, CDR2 SNEGSKA (reference sequence). CDR3 length equals 13 residues. Trimming took off 2 bases at V and 2 bases at J, with 8 bases between the two ends. This chain's CDR3 is CSARRQNTDTQYF. The CDR3, as DNA: TGCAGTGCTAGAAGGCAGAACACAGATACGCAGTATTTT.

The rearrangement links TRBV3-1 to TRBJ1-1; tentative D call: TRBD1 (6 bases). The CDR3 sequence is 14 residues long. Germline CDR1 LGHDT, CDR2 YNNKEL (reference sequence). Trimming removed 0 bases at V and 7 bases at J, with 12 bases between. CDR3: CASSQEVRGNEAFF. The CDR3 region has the DNA TGTGCCAGCAGCCAAGAAGTAAGGGGGAATGAAGCTTTCTTT.

This clonotype came up a few times. The chain couples TRBV7-3 to TRBJ1-1; D possibly corresponds to TRBD1 (6 bases). Germline V gives CDR1 SGHTA, CDR2 FQGTGA. The CDR3 runs 13 residues. V shed 4 bases and J shed 5 bases, with 11 bases lying between them. The CDR3 DNA follows: TGTGCCAGCAGCTGGACCCAGGGGACTGAAGCTTTCTTT. It encodes CASSWTQGTEAFF.

V is TRBV3-1 and J is TRBJ2-7; 11 positions agree with TRBD2. The germline CDR1 and CDR2 sequences are LGHDT and YNNKEL (reference sequence). Losses at the gene ends were 4 bases for V and 0 bases for J; bases not matched to a gene: 11. CDR3 length: 18 amino acids. CDR3 region: CASSPLTSGGLPSYEQYF. The CDR3 bases are TGTGCCAGCAGCCCCCTAACTAGCGGGGGACTACCCTCCTACGAGCAGTACTTC.

The sample holds a few counts of this clonotype. This chain uses TRBV9 with TRBJ2-3, with D possibly matching TRBD2 (5 bases). From germline, CDR1 is SGDLS and CDR2 YYNGEE. CDR3 length: 15 amino acids. V lost 3 bases to trimming and J lost 3 bases, with 14 bases between them. CDR3 residues: CASSADSGLTDTQYF. CDR3 nucleotides: TGTGCCAGCAGCGCGGACTCCGGGCTGACAGATACGCAGTATTTT.

This clonotype has more than one count but fewer than ten. The J gene is TRBJ1-2, the V gene TRBV5-1; possible D gene TRBD1, 5 bases. With 4 bases removed from V and 8 bases from J, the gap between germline ends came to 15 bases. The germline gives CDR1 SGHRS, CDR2 YFSETQ. This CDR3 has 13 residues. The CDR3 loop is CASSASGRDGYTF. The CDR3, as DNA: TGCGCCAGCAGCGCGTCGGGGCGGGACGGCTACACCTTC.

This clonotype was counted only a few times. This chain's CDR3 is CASTSVGTGELFF. The DNA for the CDR3 is TGTGCCAGCACCTCGGTTGGTACCGGGGAGCTGTTTTTT. V usage is TRBV5-4 and J usage is TRBJ2-2, with D unclear. The length of the CDR3 is 13 residues. Deletions cut 6 bases from V and 5 bases from J, with 11 bases between. Germline CDR1 is SGHNT and CDR2 is YYREEE (reference sequence).

This clonotype was counted between two and nine times. The chain combines TRBV7-2 with TRBJ2-3; D perhaps matches TRBD1 (6 bases). CDR1 SGHTA and CDR2 FQGNSA come from the germline V gene. This CDR3 has 12 residues. Trimming removed 5 bases from V and 15 bases from J, with 18 bases in between. CDR3 nucleotides: TGTGCCAGCAGCCGTGTGGGGACAACTAATTATTTT. It codes for CASSRVGTTNYF.

The chain joins TRBV7-8 to TRBJ2-1; D is unclear. CDR1 SGHVS and CDR2 FQNEAQ come from the germline V gene. V was pared by 5 bases and J by 1 base, with 12 bases between. CDR3 length equals 15 residues. CDR3 sequence reads: CASSPEPSSYNEQFF. DNA of the CDR3: TGTGCCAGCAGCCCGGAGCCCTCGTCCTACAATGAGCAGTTCTTC.

This clonotype was seen more than once but under ten times. The chain couples TRBV20-1 to TRBJ2-2; the match to TRBD2 covers 9 bases. The CDR3 runs 15 residues. With 1 base clipped from V and 4 bases from J, the junction kept 4 bases outside the gene matches. Germline V lookup: CDR1 DFQATT, CDR2 SNEGSKA (reference sequence). For the CDR3, the DNA is TGCAGTGCTAGAGCCCTAGCGGGAAGCACCGGGGAGCTGTTTTTT. Translating gives CSARALAGSTGELFF.

This sequence joins TRBV3-1 and TRBJ2-3; D is ambiguous. V was trimmed by 2 bases and J by 3 bases, leaving 12 bases between them. The germline V gene has CDR1 LGHDT and CDR2 YNNKEL (reference sequence). The CDR3 has 15 residues. CDR3 coding DNA: TGTGCCAGCAGCCAACTCTCGCGCAAAACAGATACGCAGTATTTT. It encodes CASSQLSRKTDTQYF.

J is TRBJ1-1 and V is TRBV5-4; TRBD1 is a possible D gene (5 bases). The CDR3 is 14 amino acids. Germline CDR1 SGHNT, CDR2 YYREEE (reference sequence). The V end lost 6 bases, the J end lost 5 bases, and 17 bases lay between the germline ends. The chain's CDR3 is CASTINGGDTEAFF. CDR3 in DNA: TGTGCCAGCACCATCAATGGAGGGGATACTGAAGCTTTCTTT.

This clonotype was picked up a small number of times. This chain uses TRBV3-1 with TRBJ2-5; D is ambiguous. V lost 4 bases to trimming and J lost 1 base, with 13 bases between them. From germline, CDR1 is LGHDT and CDR2 YNNKEL (reference sequence). The CDR3 sequence is 15 residues long. The CDR3 sequence is CASSRGPNRQETQYF. CDR3 DNA sequence: TGTGCCAGCAGCCGCGGACCTAATCGCCAAGAGACCCAGTACTTC.

V gene TRBV15 combines with J gene TRBJ2-7; D gene unclear. The CDR3 sequence is 16 residues long. CDR1 LNHNV and CDR2 YYDKDF come from the germline V gene (reference sequence). Between the trimmed V and J ends, which lost 6 bases and 5 bases, there was a span of 23 bases. The CDR3 loop is CATRSVFVQRSDEQYF. In DNA, the CDR3 is TGTGCCACCAGAAGCGTCTTTGTCCAAAGGTCGGACGAGCAGTACTTC.

V is TRBV29-1 and J is TRBJ2-7, with D unclear. The V end lost 3 bases, the J end lost 3 bases, and 9 bases lay between the germline ends. The CDR3 covers 12 residues. In germline, CDR1 is SQVTM, CDR2 ANQGSEA. CDR3 protein: CSVDRSFYEQYF. DNA for the CDR3: TGCAGCGTTGATCGAAGCTTCTACGAGCAGTACTTC.